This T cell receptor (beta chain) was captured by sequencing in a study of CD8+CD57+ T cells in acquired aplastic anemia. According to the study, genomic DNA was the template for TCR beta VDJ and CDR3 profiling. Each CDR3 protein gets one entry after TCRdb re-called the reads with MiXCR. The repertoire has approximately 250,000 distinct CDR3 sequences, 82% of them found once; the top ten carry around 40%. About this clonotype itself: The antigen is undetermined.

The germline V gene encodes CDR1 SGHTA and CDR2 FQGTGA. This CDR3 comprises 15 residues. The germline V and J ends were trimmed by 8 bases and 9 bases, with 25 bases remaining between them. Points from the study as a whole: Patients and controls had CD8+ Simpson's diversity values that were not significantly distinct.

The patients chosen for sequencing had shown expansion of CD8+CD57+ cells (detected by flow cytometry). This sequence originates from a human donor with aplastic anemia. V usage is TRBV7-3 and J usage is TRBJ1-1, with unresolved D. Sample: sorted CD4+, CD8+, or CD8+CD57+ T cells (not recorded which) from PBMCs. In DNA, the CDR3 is TGTGCCAGCTCAAGACATGCCAACGCCGTTGAACAAGCTTTCTTT. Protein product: CASSRHANAVEQAFF.